These 2 T cell receptor beta chains originate from one sample sequenced in a study of cytomegalovirus exposure and HLA in healthy donors. Primers for the PCR totalled 60 Vbeta and 13 Jbeta. This table comes from immunoSEQ multiplex PCR, and its TCRdb copy is limited to in-frame clones, with some not included. The sample has about 130,000 clones, around three quarters seen once. Sequences were obtained from PBMCs. The source of these receptors is a woman aged 45-65 years in good health and CMV-seronegative.

Regarding this clone: At one of its ends the junction is not consistent with the germline gene, which may arise from a read error. The CDR3 spells CSSSLDWQVSYNEQFF. The CDR3, as DNA: TGTTCCAGCAGCTTAGATTGGCAGGTTTCCTACAATGAGCAGTTCTTC. The V gene is TRBV7-9, the J gene TRBJ2-1, with D uncertain. This CDR3 has 16 residues. Germline CDR1 and CDR2: SEHNR and FQNEAQ (reference sequence).

The rearrangement uses TRBV27 and TRBJ2-1; TRBD1 matches at 10 bases. The CDR3 consists of 15 residues. Germline trimming cut 2 bases from V and 7 bases from J; bases unmatched to any gene: 5. In germline, CDR1 is MNHEY, CDR2 SMNVEV (reference sequence). CDR3 region: CASSLGTGVRNEQFF. The CDR3 bases are TGTGCCAGCAGTTTAGGGACAGGGGTTCGGAATGAGCAGTTCTTC.